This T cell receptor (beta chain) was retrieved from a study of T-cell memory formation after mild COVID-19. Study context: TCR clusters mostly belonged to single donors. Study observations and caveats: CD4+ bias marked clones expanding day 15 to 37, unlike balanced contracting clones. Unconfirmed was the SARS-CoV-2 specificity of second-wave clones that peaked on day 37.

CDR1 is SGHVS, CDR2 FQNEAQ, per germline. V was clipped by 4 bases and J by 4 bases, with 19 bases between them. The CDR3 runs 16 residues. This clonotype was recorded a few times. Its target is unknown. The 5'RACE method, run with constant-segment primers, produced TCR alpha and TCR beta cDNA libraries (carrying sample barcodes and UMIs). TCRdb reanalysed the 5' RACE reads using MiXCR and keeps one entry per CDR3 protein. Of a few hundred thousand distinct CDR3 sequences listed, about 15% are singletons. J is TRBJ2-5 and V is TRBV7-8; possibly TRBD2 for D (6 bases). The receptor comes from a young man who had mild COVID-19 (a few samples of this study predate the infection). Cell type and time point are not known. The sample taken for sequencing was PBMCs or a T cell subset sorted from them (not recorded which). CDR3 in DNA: TGTGCCAGCAGCTCCCTCGTAGTTAGGAGGGCAGAGACCCAGTACTTC. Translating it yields CASSSLVVRRAETQYF.